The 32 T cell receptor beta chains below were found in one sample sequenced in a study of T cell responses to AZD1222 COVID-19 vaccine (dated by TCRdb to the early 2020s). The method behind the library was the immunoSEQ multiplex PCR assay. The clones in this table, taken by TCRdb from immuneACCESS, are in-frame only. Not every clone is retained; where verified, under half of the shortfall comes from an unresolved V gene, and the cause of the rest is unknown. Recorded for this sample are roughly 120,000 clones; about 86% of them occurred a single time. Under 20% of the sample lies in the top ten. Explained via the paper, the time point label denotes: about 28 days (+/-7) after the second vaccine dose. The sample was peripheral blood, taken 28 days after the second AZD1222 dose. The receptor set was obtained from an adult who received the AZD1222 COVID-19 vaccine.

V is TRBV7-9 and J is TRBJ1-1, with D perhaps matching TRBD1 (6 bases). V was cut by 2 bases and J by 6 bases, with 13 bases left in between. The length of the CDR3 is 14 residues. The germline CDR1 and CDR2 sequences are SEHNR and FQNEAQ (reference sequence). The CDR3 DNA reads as TGTGCCAGCAGCTTAAGGCAGGGGTCCCCTGAAGCTTTCTTT. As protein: CASSLRQGSPEAFF.

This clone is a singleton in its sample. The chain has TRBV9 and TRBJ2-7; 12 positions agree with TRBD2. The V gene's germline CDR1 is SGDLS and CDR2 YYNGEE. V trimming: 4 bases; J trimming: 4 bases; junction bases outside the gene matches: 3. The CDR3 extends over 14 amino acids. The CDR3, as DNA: TGTGCCAGCAGCCTAGCGGGAGGGCCTTACGAGCAGTACTTC. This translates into CASSLAGGPYEQYF. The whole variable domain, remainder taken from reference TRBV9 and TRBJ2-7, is DSGVTQTPKHLITATGQRVTLRCSPRSGDLSVYWYQQSLDQGLQFLIQYYNGEERAKGNILERFSAQQFPDLHSELNLSSLELGDSALYFCASSLAGGPYEQYFGPGTRLTVT.

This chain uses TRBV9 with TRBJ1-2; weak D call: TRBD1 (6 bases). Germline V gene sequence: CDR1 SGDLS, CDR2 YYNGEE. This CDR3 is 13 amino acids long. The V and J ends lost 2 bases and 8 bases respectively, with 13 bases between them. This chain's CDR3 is CASSVTGWEGYTF. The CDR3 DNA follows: TGTGCCAGCAGCGTTACAGGGTGGGAGGGCTACACCTTC. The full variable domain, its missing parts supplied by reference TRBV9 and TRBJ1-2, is DSGVTQTPKHLITATGQRVTLRCSPRSGDLSVYWYQQSLDQGLQFLIQYYNGEERAKGNILERFSAQQFPDLHSELNLSSLELGDSALYFCASSVTGWEGYTFGSGTRLTVV.

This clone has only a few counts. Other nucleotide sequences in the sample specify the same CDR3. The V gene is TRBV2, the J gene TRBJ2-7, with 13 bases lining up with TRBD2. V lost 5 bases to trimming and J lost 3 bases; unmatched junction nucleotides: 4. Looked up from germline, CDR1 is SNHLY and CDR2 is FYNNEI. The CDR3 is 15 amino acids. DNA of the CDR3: TGTGCCAGCAGTCAGACTAGCGGGAGGCTCTACGAGCAGTACTTC. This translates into CASSQTSGRLYEQYF. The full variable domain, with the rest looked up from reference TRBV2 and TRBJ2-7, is EPEVTQTPSHQVTQMGQEVILRCVPISNHLYFYWYRQILGQKVEFLVSFYNNEISEKSEIFDDQFSVERPDGSNFTLKIRSTKLEDSAMYFCASSQTSGRLYEQYFGPGTRLTVT.

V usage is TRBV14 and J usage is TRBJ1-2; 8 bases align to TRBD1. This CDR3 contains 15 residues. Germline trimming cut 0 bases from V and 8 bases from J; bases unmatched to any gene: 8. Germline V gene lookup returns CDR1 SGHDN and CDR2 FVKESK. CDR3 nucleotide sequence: TGTGCCAGCAGCCAAGAATATGACAGGGGATACGGCTACACCTTC. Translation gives CASSQEYDRGYGYTF.

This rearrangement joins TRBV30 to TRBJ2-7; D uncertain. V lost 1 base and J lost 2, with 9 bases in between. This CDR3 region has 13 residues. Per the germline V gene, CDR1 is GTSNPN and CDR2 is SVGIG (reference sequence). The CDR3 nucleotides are TGTGCCTGGAGTGAGACCCAGCCCTACGAGCAGTACTTC. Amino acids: CAWSETQPYEQYF.

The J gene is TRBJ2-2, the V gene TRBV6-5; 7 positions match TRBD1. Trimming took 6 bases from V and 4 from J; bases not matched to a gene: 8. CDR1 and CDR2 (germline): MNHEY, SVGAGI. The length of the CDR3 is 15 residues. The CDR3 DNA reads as TGTGCCAGCAGAGACGGGACAGAGGGCACCGGGGAGCTGTTTTTT. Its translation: CASRDGTEGTGELFF.

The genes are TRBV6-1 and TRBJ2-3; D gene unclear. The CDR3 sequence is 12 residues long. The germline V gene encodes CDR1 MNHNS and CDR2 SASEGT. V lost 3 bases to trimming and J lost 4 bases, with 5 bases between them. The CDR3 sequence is CASSDYPDTQYF. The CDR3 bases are TGTGCCAGCAGTGATTATCCAGATACGCAGTATTTT.

The CDR3 DNA is TGTGCCAGCTCACCACAGCGACAAGCCTACGAGCAGTACTTC. Translated: CASSPQRQAYEQYF. The chain couples TRBV18 to TRBJ2-7; D is unresolved. Germline CDR1 reads KGHSH; CDR2 reads LQKENI. CDR3 size: 14 residues. V gave up 1 base and J gave up 2 bases, with 9 bases separating them.

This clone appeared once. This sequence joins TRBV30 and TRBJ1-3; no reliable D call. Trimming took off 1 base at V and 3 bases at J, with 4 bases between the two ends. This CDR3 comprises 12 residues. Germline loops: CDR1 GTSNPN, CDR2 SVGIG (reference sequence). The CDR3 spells CAWSEGGNTIYF. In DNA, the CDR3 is TGTGCCTGGAGTGAAGGTGGAAACACCATATATTTT.

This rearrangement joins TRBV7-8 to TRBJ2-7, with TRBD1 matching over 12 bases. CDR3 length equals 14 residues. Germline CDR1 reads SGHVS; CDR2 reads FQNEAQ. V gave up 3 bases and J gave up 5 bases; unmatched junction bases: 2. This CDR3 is CASSFGTGGNEQYF. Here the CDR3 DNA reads TGTGCCAGCAGCTTCGGGACAGGGGGCAACGAGCAGTACTTC.

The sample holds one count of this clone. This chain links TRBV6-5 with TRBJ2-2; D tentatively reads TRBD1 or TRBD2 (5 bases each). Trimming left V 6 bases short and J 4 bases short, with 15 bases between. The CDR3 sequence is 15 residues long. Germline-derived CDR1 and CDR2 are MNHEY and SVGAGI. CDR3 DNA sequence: TGTGCCAGCAGCTCCTCCGGGGCGGGCACCGGGGAGCTGTTTTTT. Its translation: CASSSSGAGTGELFF.

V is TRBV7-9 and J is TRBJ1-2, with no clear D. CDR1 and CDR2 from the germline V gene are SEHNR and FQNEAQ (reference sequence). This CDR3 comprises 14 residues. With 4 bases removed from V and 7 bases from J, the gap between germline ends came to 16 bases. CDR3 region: CASSSGSSSFGYTF. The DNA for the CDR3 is TGTGCCAGCAGCTCGGGATCCTCTTCGTTTGGCTACACCTTC.

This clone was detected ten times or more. The CDR3 DNA sequence: TGTGCCAGCAGTCAGTTTGGGTCGAAGGGCACAGATACGCAGTATTTT. Its protein is CASSQFGSKGTDTQYF. The chain combines TRBV2 with TRBJ2-3; no definite D call. Per germline, CDR1 SNHLY and CDR2 FYNNEI. The CDR3 is made up of 16 amino acids. V shed 5 bases and J shed 1 base, with 16 bases lying between them.

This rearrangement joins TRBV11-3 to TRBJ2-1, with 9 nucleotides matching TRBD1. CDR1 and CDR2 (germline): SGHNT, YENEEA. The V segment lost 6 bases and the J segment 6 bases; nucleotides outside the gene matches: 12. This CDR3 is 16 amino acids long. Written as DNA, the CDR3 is TGTGCCAGCAGTACCACCGGGACAGGGATTATCAATGAGCAGTTCTTC. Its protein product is CASSTTGTGIINEQFF.

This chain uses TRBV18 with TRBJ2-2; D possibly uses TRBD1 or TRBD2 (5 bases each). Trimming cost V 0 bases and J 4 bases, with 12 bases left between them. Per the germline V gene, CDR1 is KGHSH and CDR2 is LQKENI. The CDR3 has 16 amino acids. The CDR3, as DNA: TGTGCCAGCTCACCACCGGGGGTTCGGGGCACCGGGGAGCTGTTTTTT. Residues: CASSPPGVRGTGELFF. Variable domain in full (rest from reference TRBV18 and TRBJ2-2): NAGVMQNPRHLVRRRGQEARLRCSPMKGHSHVYWYRQLPEEGLKFMVYLQKENIIDESGMPKERFSAEFPKEGPSILRIQQVVRGDSAAYFCASSPPGVRGTGELFFGEGSRLTVL.

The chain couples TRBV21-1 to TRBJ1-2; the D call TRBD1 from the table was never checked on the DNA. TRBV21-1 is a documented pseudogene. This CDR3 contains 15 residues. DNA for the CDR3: TGTGCCAGCAACAATCCAGGGGGTGAGAACTATGGCTACACCTTC. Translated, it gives CASNNPGGENYGYTF.

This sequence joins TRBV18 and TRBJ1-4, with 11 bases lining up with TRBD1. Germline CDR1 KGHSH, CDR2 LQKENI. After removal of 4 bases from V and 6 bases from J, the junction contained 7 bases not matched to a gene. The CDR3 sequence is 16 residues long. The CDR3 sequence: CASSLGRGQGDEKLFF. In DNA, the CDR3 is TGTGCCAGCTCACTGGGCCGGGGACAGGGGGATGAAAAACTGTTTTTT.

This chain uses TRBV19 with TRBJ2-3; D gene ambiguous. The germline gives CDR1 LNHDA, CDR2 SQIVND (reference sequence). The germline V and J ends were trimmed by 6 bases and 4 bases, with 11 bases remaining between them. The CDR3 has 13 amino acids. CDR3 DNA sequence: TGTGCCAGTAGAGGGCAGGTAGCAGATACGCAGTATTTT. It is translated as CASRGQVADTQYF.

CDR3 DNA: TGTGCCAGCGGACAACAGGGATTAGACTATGGCTACACCTTC. Amino acids: CASGQQGLDYGYTF. The rearrangement uses TRBV3-1 (or the pseudogene TRBV3-2) and TRBJ1-2; D perhaps matches TRBD1 (6 bases). The germline V gene encodes CDR1 LGHDT and CDR2 YNNKEL (reference sequence). This CDR3 has 14 amino acids. V shed 8 bases and J shed 3 bases, with 16 bases lying between them.

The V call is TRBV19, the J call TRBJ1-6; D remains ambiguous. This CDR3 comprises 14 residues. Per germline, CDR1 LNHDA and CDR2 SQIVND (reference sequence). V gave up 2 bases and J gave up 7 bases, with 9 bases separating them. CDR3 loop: CASSINGLNSPLHF. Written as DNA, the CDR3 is TGTGCCAGTAGTATAAACGGTTTGAATTCACCCCTCCACTTT. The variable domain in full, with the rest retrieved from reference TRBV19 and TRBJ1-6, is DGGITQSPKYLFRKEGQNVTLSCEQNLNHDAMYWYRQDPGQGLRLIYYSQIVNDFQKGDIAEGYSVSREKKESFPLTVTSAQKNPTAFYLCASSINGLNSPLHFGNGTRLTVT.

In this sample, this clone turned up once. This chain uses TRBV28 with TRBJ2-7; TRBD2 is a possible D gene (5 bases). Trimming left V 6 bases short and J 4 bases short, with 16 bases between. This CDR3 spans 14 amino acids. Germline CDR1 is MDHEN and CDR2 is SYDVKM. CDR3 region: CASRSAGLLYEQYF. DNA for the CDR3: TGTGCCAGCAGATCTGCGGGCCTTTTGTACGAGCAGTACTTC.

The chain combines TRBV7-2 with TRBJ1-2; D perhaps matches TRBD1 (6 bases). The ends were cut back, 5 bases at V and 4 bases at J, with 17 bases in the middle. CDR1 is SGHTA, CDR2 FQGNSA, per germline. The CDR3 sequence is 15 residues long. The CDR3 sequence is CASSGRDNFFYGYTF. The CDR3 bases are TGTGCCAGCAGCGGTAGGGACAACTTTTTCTATGGCTACACCTTC.

The CDR3 sequence is CASRRESYDYGYTF. The CDR3 nucleotides read TGTGCCAGCCGGAGGGAGTCGTACGACTATGGCTACACCTTC. This rearrangement joins TRBV6-5 to TRBJ1-2; D is ambiguous. The CDR3 runs to 14 residues. Germline assignment: CDR1 MNHEY and CDR2 SVGAGI. V shed 8 bases and J shed 3 bases, with 16 bases lying between them.

CDR3 loop: CASSPDRVRSPLHF. For the CDR3, the DNA is TGTGCCAGCAGTCCTGACAGGGTGCGTTCACCCCTCCACTTT. The gene calls are TRBV28 and TRBJ1-6, with TRBD1 identical over 7 bases. CDR3 length: 14 amino acids. Germline V gene sequence: CDR1 MDHEN, CDR2 SYDVKM. J was trimmed by 9 bases and V by 5 bases; bases with no gene match: 7.

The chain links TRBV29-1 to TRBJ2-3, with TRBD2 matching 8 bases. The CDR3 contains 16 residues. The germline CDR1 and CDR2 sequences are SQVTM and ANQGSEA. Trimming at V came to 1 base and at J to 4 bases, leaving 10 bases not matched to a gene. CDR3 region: CSVEVWSGGWADTQYF. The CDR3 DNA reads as TGCAGCGTTGAAGTGTGGAGCGGGGGCTGGGCAGATACGCAGTATTTT.

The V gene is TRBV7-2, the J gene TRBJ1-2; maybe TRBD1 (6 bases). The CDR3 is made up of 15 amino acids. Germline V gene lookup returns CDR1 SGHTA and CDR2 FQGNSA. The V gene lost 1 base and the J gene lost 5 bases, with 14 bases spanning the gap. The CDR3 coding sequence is TGTGCCAGCAGCTTAGGCGGGGGGCTGGAGTATGGCTACACCTTC. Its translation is CASSLGGGLEYGYTF.

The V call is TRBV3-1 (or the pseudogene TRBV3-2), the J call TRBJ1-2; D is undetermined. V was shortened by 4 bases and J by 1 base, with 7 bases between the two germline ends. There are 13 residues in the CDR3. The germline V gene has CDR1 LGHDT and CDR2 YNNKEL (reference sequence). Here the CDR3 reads CASSLRDNYGYTF. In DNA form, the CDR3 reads TGTGCCAGCAGCCTGCGAGATAACTATGGCTACACCTTC.

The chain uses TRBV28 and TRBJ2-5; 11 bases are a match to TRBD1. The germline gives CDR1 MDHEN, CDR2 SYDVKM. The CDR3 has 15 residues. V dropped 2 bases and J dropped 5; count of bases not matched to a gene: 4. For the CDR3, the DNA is TGTGCCAGCAGTTTAGGACAGGGGGCATGGGAGACCCAGTACTTC. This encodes CASSLGQGAWETQYF.

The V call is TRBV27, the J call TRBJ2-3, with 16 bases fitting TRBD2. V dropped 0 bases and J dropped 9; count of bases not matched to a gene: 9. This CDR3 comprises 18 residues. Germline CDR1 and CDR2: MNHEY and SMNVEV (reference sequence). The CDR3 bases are TGTGCCAGCAGTTTATCTGAACCGGGACTAGCGGGGGGGCACACGCAGTATTTT. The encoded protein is CASSLSEPGLAGGHTQYF.

CDR3 loop: CASSPPTVLETQYF. In DNA, the CDR3 is TGTGCCAGCAGCCCACCGACTGTTCTGGAGACCCAGTACTTC. This chain links TRBV7-8 with TRBJ2-5; D not resolved. The CDR3 is 14 residues long. CDR1 SGHVS and CDR2 FQNEAQ come from the germline V gene. V lost 5 bases, J lost 5 bases, and 15 bases lay in between.

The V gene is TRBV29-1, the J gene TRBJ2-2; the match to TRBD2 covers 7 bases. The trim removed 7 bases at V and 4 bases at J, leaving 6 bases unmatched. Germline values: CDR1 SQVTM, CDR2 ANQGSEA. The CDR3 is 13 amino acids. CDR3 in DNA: TGCAGCGCAGTGCGGGGGTCCACCGGGGAGCTGTTTTTT. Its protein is CSAVRGSTGELFF.